One sample yielded the 29 T cell receptor beta chains listed below, sequenced in a study of blood T cell repertoires in COVID-19. The table came from immunoSEQ multiplex PCR; TCRdb's copy has only in-frame clones and leaves some out. The sample consists of 200,000 or so clones, roughly 90% of them appearing once. The sample taken for sequencing was peripheral blood. These receptor sequences come from a woman in her sixties with acute or convalescent COVID-19.

The chain joins TRBV5-1 to TRBJ1-1, with 10 bases identical to TRBD1. The CDR3 loop spans 15 amino acids. Germline CDR1 is SGHRS and CDR2 is YFSETQ. V lost 3 bases and J lost 1; bases outside the gene matches: 3. In DNA, the CDR3 is TGCGCCAGCAGCTACTGGACAGGGGGGAACACTGAAGCTTTCTTT. This translates into CASSYWTGGNTEAFF. The whole variable domain, filled in from reference TRBV5-1 and TRBJ1-1, reads KAGVTQTPRYLIKTRGQQVTLSCSPISGHRSVSWYQQTPGQGLQFLFEYFSETQRNKGNFPGRFSGRQFSNSRSEMNVSTLELGDSALYLCASSYWTGGNTEAFFGQGTRLTVV.

The chain employs TRBV30 and TRBJ2-5; 9 bases are shared with TRBD1. The CDR3 consists of 12 residues. Germline-derived CDR1 and CDR2 are GTSNPN and SVGIG (reference sequence). CDR3 residues: CATGQGRETQYF. As DNA, the CDR3 is TGTGCGACGGGACAGGGTAGAGAGACCCAGTACTTC.

This clone was observed once. V and J are TRBV18 and TRBJ1-5; 9 bases are a match to TRBD1. This CDR3 is 14 amino acids long. With V trimmed by 5 bases and J by 4 bases, 3 bases remained unmatched. CDR1 is KGHSH and CDR2 is LQKENI in the germline V gene. CDR3 loop: CASSSDRGNQPQHF. CDR3 in DNA: TGTGCCAGCTCATCAGACAGGGGGAATCAGCCCCAGCATTTT.

The J gene is TRBJ1-6, the V gene TRBV18; maybe TRBD1 (5 bases). CDR1 and CDR2 (germline): KGHSH, LQKENI. Trimming stripped 3 bases from V and 1 base from J, with 13 bases between. This CDR3 contains 17 residues. The CDR3 DNA follows: TGTGCCAGCTCACCGCGGCAGGGATGGTCCTATAATTCACCCCTCCACTTT. Protein product: CASSPRQGWSYNSPLHF. Based on the CDR3 plus reference TRBV18 and TRBJ1-6, the full variable domain is NAGVMQNPRHLVRRRGQEARLRCSPMKGHSHVYWYRQLPEEGLKFMVYLQKENIIDESGMPKERFSAEFPKEGPSILRIQQVVRGDSAAYFCASSPRQGWSYNSPLHFGNGTRLTVT.

This chain uses TRBV28 with TRBJ1-5, with a tentative D call TRBD1 (6 bases). V was cut by 2 bases and J by 0 bases, with 14 bases left in between. Germline CDR1 MDHEN, CDR2 SYDVKM. The length of the CDR3 is 17 residues. The CDR3: CASSLVPGVNSNQPQHF. In DNA form, the CDR3 reads TGTGCCAGCAGTTTAGTCCCAGGGGTAAATAGCAATCAGCCCCAGCATTTT. Full variable domain (rest looked up from reference TRBV28 and TRBJ1-5): DVKVTQSSRYLVKRTGEKVFLECVQDMDHENMFWYRQDPGLGLRLIYFSYDVKMKEKGDIPEGYSVSREKKERFSLILESASTNQTSMYLCASSLVPGVNSNQPQHFGDGTRLSIL.

This chain connects TRBV18 to TRBJ1-2; 7 bases are shared with TRBD1. CDR1 is KGHSH and CDR2 is LQKENI in the germline V gene. The CDR3 contains 16 residues. V dropped 8 bases and J dropped 3; count of bases not matched to a gene: 15. The CDR3 DNA follows: TGTGCCAGCAAAACAGGGGCCGCCAGCCGGGACTATGGCTACACCTTC. It is translated as CASKTGAASRDYGYTF. The full variable domain, with the rest looked up from reference TRBV18 and TRBJ1-2, is NAGVMQNPRHLVRRRGQEARLRCSPMKGHSHVYWYRQLPEEGLKFMVYLQKENIIDESGMPKERFSAEFPKEGPSILRIQQVVRGDSAAYFCASKTGAASRDYGYTFGSGTRLTVV.

The chain recombines TRBV19 with TRBJ2-1; D call uncertain. Trimming took 2 bases from V and 4 from J, leaving 9 bases between them. Per germline, CDR1 LNHDA and CDR2 SQIVND (reference sequence). The CDR3 totals 14 residues. As DNA, the CDR3 is TGTGCCAGTAGTATAACGGGTAATTACAATGAGCAGTTCTTC. Protein sequence: CASSITGNYNEQFF. Combining the CDR3 with reference TRBV19 and TRBJ2-1 gives the whole variable domain DGGITQSPKYLFRKEGQNVTLSCEQNLNHDAMYWYRQDPGQGLRLIYYSQIVNDFQKGDIAEGYSVSREKKESFPLTVTSAQKNPTAFYLCASSITGNYNEQFFGPGTRLTVL.

This chain connects TRBV6-2 or TRBV6-3 to TRBJ2-2; D gene uncertain. V lost 4 bases and J lost 0, with 6 bases in between. Germline V gene lookup returns CDR1 MNHEY and CDR2 SVGEGT. The CDR3 has 14 amino acids. CDR3 coding DNA: TGTGCCAGCAGTTTCTTTACGAACACCGGGGAGCTGTTTTTT. Translated: CASSFFTNTGELFF.

For the CDR3, the DNA is TGCGCCAGTAGGACGGGGGTAGATGGAAACACCATATATTTT. Its protein product is CASRTGVDGNTIYF. The rearrangement uses TRBV10-1 and TRBJ1-3; D possibly corresponds to TRBD1 (5 bases). Trimming pared 9 bases from V and 3 bases from J, leaving 15 bases between. CDR1 is WNHNN and CDR2 is SYGVQD in the germline V gene (reference sequence). The CDR3 spans 14 residues.

This chain links TRBV5-4 with TRBJ2-2; 9 bases map to TRBD1. Germline lookup yields CDR1 SGHNT and CDR2 YYREEE (reference sequence). The CDR3 has 16 amino acids. V was clipped by 4 bases and J by 5 bases; unmatched bases: 9. Here the CDR3 DNA reads TGTGCCAGCAGCCAGCCCGACAGGGGGGGTACCGGGGAGCTGTTTTTT. It specifies CASSQPDRGGTGELFF. The whole variable domain, filled in from reference TRBV5-4 and TRBJ2-2, reads ETGVTQSPTHLIKTRGQQVTLRCSSQSGHNTVSWYQQALGQGPQFIFQYYREEENGRGNFPPRFSGLQFPNYSSELNVNALELDDSALYLCASSQPDRGGTGELFFGEGSRLTVL.

The rearrangement links TRBV2 to TRBJ1-3; tentative D call: TRBD1 (5 bases). This CDR3 is built from 16 residues. Germline V gene sequence: CDR1 SNHLY, CDR2 FYNNEI. The germline V and J ends were trimmed by 1 base and 2 bases, with 12 bases remaining between them. The CDR3 here is CASSEGSGDTGNTIYF. The CDR3 DNA reads as TGTGCCAGCAGTGAAGGGTCGGGGGATACTGGAAACACCATATATTTT.

The V and J genes are TRBV27 and TRBJ2-5, with TRBD2 matching over 13 bases. The length of the CDR3 is 17 residues. Trimming took 5 bases from V and 5 from J; bases not matched to a gene: 11. Per germline, CDR1 MNHEY and CDR2 SMNVEV (reference sequence). Written as DNA, the CDR3 is TGTGCCAGCAGTCTGCGACTAGCGGGAGGAATCGGGGAGACCCAGTACTTC. Translated, it gives CASSLRLAGGIGETQYF.

This chain connects TRBV11-3 to TRBJ2-5, with 14 bases that match TRBD2. The V gene end was trimmed by 6 bases and the J gene end by 5 bases; junction bases not matched to a gene: 5. Germline lookup yields CDR1 SGHNT and CDR2 YENEEA. The CDR3 totals 15 residues. The CDR3, as DNA: TGTGCCAGCAGTACCGGACTAGCGGGAGGTGAGACCCAGTACTTC. Amino acid sequence: CASSTGLAGGETQYF.

This clone was detected only once. The chain combines TRBV6-5 with TRBJ2-6; TRBD2 might be the D (6 bases). Trimming removed 5 bases at V and 0 bases at J, with 8 bases between. The V gene's germline CDR1 is MNHEY and CDR2 SVGAGI. The CDR3 loop spans 15 amino acids. The CDR3 region is CASSLASSGANVLTF. CDR3 sequence (DNA): TGTGCCAGCAGTCTAGCGAGCTCTGGGGCCAACGTCCTGACTTTC.

The chain links TRBV7-2 to TRBJ1-5; 8 bases line up with TRBD1. The CDR3 has 17 residues. In germline, CDR1 is SGHTA, CDR2 FQGNSA. Unmatched junction bases numbered 11, after V lost 5 bases and J lost 2 bases. CDR3 in amino acids: CASSAQQLDRGNQPQHF. The CDR3 bases are TGTGCCAGCAGCGCACAACAGTTGGACAGGGGCAATCAGCCCCAGCATTTT.

The chain employs TRBV6-5 and TRBJ1-2; 8 bases fit TRBD1. Per the germline V gene, CDR1 is MNHEY and CDR2 is SVGAGI. With V trimmed by 0 bases and J by 8 bases, 5 bases remained unmatched. The CDR3 sequence is 14 residues long. CDR3 in amino acids: CASSYSQRTGGYTF. The CDR3 DNA sequence: TGTGCCAGCAGTTACTCCCAGCGGACAGGGGGCTACACCTTC.

The CDR3 DNA is TGTGCCAGCAGCCTCGACTCCCTAAATCAGCCCCAGCATTTT. It translates to CASSLDSLNQPQHF. The chain recombines TRBV7-2 with TRBJ1-5; no clear D gene. Trimming removed 5 bases at V and 4 bases at J, with 12 bases between. Per the germline V gene, CDR1 is SGHTA and CDR2 is FQGNSA. This CDR3 has 14 residues.

J is TRBJ2-6 and V is TRBV11-3, with D possibly matching TRBD2 (6 bases). Trimming took 5 bases from V and 7 from J, leaving 15 bases between them. This CDR3 spans 15 amino acids. Germline loops: CDR1 SGHNT, CDR2 YENEEA. The CDR3 loop is CASSSVGTVANVLTF. The CDR3 coding sequence is TGTGCCAGCAGCAGCGTCGGGACTGTCGCCAACGTCCTGACTTTC.

The rearrangement links TRBV19 to TRBJ1-5; the D is unclear. Per the germline V gene, CDR1 is LNHDA and CDR2 is SQIVND (reference sequence). CDR3 length: 15 residues. V lost 6 bases and J lost 6, with 18 bases in between. The CDR3 coding sequence is TGTGCCAGTAGACCTAACGTCCAAGCGGGTCAGCCCCAGCATTTT. This codes for CASRPNVQAGQPQHF.

This clone was seen once. The chain combines TRBV7-8 with TRBJ2-7, with 8 nucleotides matching TRBD2. The junction had 12 bases not matched to a gene; V was cut back by 6 bases and J by 5 bases. CDR1 and CDR2 (germline): SGHVS, FQNEAQ. The CDR3 loop spans 15 amino acids. The CDR3 is CASSSYGGGQNEQYF. The DNA for the CDR3 is TGTGCCAGCAGTTCCTACGGGGGGGGCCAGAACGAGCAGTACTTC.

The gene calls are TRBV19 and TRBJ2-7; D gene ambiguous. This CDR3 region has 14 residues. V gave up 5 bases and J gave up 1 base, with 12 bases separating them. CDR1 and CDR2 (germline): LNHDA, SQIVND (reference sequence). This CDR3 reads CASSPLAASYEQYF. DNA of the CDR3: TGTGCCAGTAGTCCACTGGCGGCGTCCTACGAGCAGTACTTC.

The chain recombines TRBV27 with TRBJ1-5; D remains unclear. Germline CDR1 MNHEY, CDR2 SMNVEV (reference sequence). Trimming pared 6 bases from V and 5 bases from J, leaving 17 bases between. CDR3 length: 15 residues. CDR3 region: CASSVGGSPHQPQHF. CDR3 nucleotides: TGTGCCAGCAGCGTAGGAGGGTCACCTCATCAGCCCCAGCATTTT.

The genes are TRBV19 and TRBJ2-1; 8 bases agree with TRBD2. Germline V lookup: CDR1 LNHDA, CDR2 SQIVND (reference sequence). After removal of 8 bases from V and 9 bases from J, the junction contained 9 bases not matched to a gene. CDR3 length: 13 amino acids. CDR3 sequence reads: CASCSGTRLEQFF. CDR3 nucleotide sequence: TGTGCCAGTTGCTCCGGGACTAGACTTGAGCAGTTCTTC.

The chain links TRBV27 to TRBJ2-7; 11 nucleotides align to TRBD2. CDR3 length: 17 amino acids. CDR1 and CDR2 (germline): MNHEY, SMNVEV (reference sequence). V dropped 5 bases and J dropped 1; count of bases not matched to a gene: 10. The CDR3 here is CASSIWAGTSGSYEQYF. The CDR3 DNA reads as TGTGCCAGCAGTATTTGGGCCGGGACTAGCGGTTCCTACGAGCAGTACTTC.

The genes are TRBV11-2 and TRBJ2-6, with D perhaps TRBD1 (5 bases). The CDR3 has 17 residues. The germline gives CDR1 SGHAT, CDR2 FQNNGV. The V end lost 2 bases, the J end lost 0 bases, and 11 bases lay between the germline ends. The CDR3 reads CASSLIRVSSGANVLTF. CDR3 nucleotides: TGTGCCAGCAGCTTAATCAGGGTTTCCTCTGGGGCCAACGTCCTGACTTTC.

V and J are TRBV2 and TRBJ1-2, with 8 positions matching TRBD1. J lost 5 bases, V lost 5 bases, and 4 bases had no gene match. The CDR3 runs to 13 residues. The germline CDR1 and CDR2 sequences are SNHLY and FYNNEI. The CDR3 loop reads CASSLRQGYGYTF. The DNA of the CDR3 is TGTGCCAGCAGTCTACGACAGGGGTATGGCTACACCTTC.

The rearrangement uses TRBV4-1 and TRBJ2-2; 8 bases are a match to TRBD1. J gave up 3 bases and V 2 bases, and 5 bases lay outside the gene matches. Germline CDR1 MGHRA, CDR2 YSYEKL. This CDR3 has 16 residues. The CDR3 loop is CASSQQQGVYTGELFF. For the CDR3, the DNA is TGCGCCAGCAGCCAACAACAGGGGGTTTACACCGGGGAGCTGTTTTTT.

This clone appeared a few times. The chain carries TRBV7-3 and TRBJ2-3; 7 bases are shared with TRBD2. Germline CDR1 reads SGHTA; CDR2 reads FQGTGA. This CDR3 comprises 15 residues. V was clipped by 4 bases and J by 0 bases; unmatched bases: 4. CDR3 region: CASSSLSGSTDTQYF. Written as DNA, the CDR3 is TGTGCCAGCAGCTCGCTTAGCGGGAGCACAGATACGCAGTATTTT.

The chain recombines TRBV28 with TRBJ2-3; 8 nucleotides line up with TRBD1. In germline, CDR1 is MDHEN, CDR2 SYDVKM. The CDR3 sequence is 16 residues long. V was clipped by 0 bases and J by 0 bases; unmatched bases: 2. CDR3: CASSLWGQVSTDTQYF. Written as DNA, the CDR3 is TGTGCCAGCAGTTTATGGGGACAGGTTAGCACAGATACGCAGTATTTT.